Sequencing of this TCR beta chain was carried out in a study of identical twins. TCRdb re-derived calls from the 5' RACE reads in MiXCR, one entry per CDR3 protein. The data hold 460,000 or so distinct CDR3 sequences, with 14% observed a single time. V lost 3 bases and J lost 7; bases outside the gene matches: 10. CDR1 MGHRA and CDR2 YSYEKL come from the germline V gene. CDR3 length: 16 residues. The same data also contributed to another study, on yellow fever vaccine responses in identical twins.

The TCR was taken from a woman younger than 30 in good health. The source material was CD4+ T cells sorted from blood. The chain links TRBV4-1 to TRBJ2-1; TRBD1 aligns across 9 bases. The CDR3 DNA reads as TGCGCCAGCAGCCACTTAACCGGGACAGGGACGAATGAGCAGTTCTTC. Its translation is CASSHLTGTGTNEQFF.